The 5 T cell receptor beta chains in this list originate from one sample, sequenced in a study of blood T cell repertoires in COVID-19. Here immunoSEQ multiplex PCR was the method, and the copy in TCRdb shows in-frame clones only, minus some. Of over 250,000 clones in the sample, over 75% are singletons; the top ten hold roughly 14%. Sequencing was done on a sample of peripheral blood. The source of these receptors is a human donor in a cohort sampled during active COVID-19.

This clone has a single count. This sequence joins TRBV28 and TRBJ1-2, with TRBD1 matching 9 bases. The CDR3 has 15 residues. The V gene end was trimmed by 5 bases and the J gene end by 2 bases; junction bases not matched to a gene: 6. Germline V gene sequence: CDR1 MDHEN, CDR2 SYDVKM. The DNA for the CDR3 is TGTGCCAGCAGTCGGTCGGGACAGGGCAACTATGGCTACACCTTC. This sequence encodes CASSRSGQGNYGYTF.

This sequence joins TRBV4-1 and TRBJ1-2; D is perhaps TRBD1 (6 bases). Looked up from germline, CDR1 is MGHRA and CDR2 is YSYEKL. Trimming removed 2 bases at V and 4 bases at J, with 14 bases between. There are 15 residues in the CDR3. Written as DNA, the CDR3 is TGCGCCAGCAGCCAATCAGGGGCGTTAGGCTATGGCTACACCTTC. Translation: CASSQSGALGYGYTF.

The genes are TRBV5-4 and TRBJ2-2, with 8 bases that match TRBD1. Trimming cost V 4 bases and J 0 bases; bases outside gene matches: 5. Germline V gives CDR1 SGHNT, CDR2 YYREEE (reference sequence). The CDR3 extends over 16 amino acids. DNA of the CDR3: TGTGCCAGCAGCCCCCGGACAGGGACGAACACCGGGGAGCTGTTTTTT. The encoded protein is CASSPRTGTNTGELFF. Filled out from reference TRBV5-4 and TRBJ2-2, the complete variable domain reads ETGVTQSPTHLIKTRGQQVTLRCSSQSGHNTVSWYQQALGQGPQFIFQYYREEENGRGNFPPRFSGLQFPNYSSELNVNALELDDSALYLCASSPRTGTNTGELFFGEGSRLTVL.

The chain employs TRBV7-8 and TRBJ1-4; tentative D call: TRBD1 (6 bases). CDR3 length equals 16 residues. Germline V gene lookup returns CDR1 SGHVS and CDR2 FQNEAQ. Trimming took off 3 bases at V and 3 bases at J, with 14 bases between the two ends. CDR3 residues: CASSLGAGNSNEKLFF. CDR3 nucleotide sequence: TGTGCCAGCAGCTTGGGGGCTGGGAACTCTAATGAAAAACTGTTTTTT.

This clone was counted a single time. This chain joins TRBV13 and TRBJ1-3; no firm D call. CDR1 and CDR2 (germline): PRHDT, FYEKMQ (reference sequence). CDR3 length: 17 residues. Between the trimmed V and J ends, which lost 2 bases and 0 bases, there was a span of 14 bases. CDR3 in amino acids: CASSLSSGFLSGNTIYF. As DNA, the CDR3 is TGTGCCAGCAGCTTATCCAGTGGTTTTCTCTCTGGAAACACCATATATTTT.